The rows below give T cell receptor beta chains drawn from one sample of a study of early T cells in non-severe SARS-CoV-2 infection. TCRdb used MiXCR to reprocess the 5' RACE reads, holding one entry per CDR3 protein. The sample holds fewer than 55,000 distinct CDR3 sequences, under 7.5% seen once. The specimen sequenced was whole blood. The receptors come from an adult who was a healthcare worker with PCR-confirmed SARS-CoV-2 infection or an uninfected control (not recorded which). Both conserved end residues are part of each CDR3.

V | CDR3
TRBV7-8 | CASSNPGTSSRSDTQYF
TRBV7-2 | CASSFPSGPNERQFF
TRBV27 | CASSLAGVALSGYTF
TRBV29-1 | CSVASGTGRSQPQHF
TRBV20-1 | CSASLQGETQYF
TRBV28 | CASSRDYQETQYF
TRBV18 | CASSSVSSPYEQYF
TRBV4-2 | CASSQGSYNSPLHF
TRBV14 | CASSQDRDTDTQYF
TRBV28 | CASRPFSGQGLNEQYF
TRBV28 | CASSLHGPYEQYF
TRBV6-6 | CASSLGTGEQFF
TRBV6-2/TRBV6-3 | CASSYPRRGGTDTQYF
TRBV20-1 | CSARMDLNTEAFF
TRBV28 | CASSFRGTYEQYF
TRBV7-9 | CASSRWGGKLGDTQYF
TRBV4-1 | CASSQGVGQPQHF
TRBV10-3 | CAIRDTAMVGYGYTF
TRBV5-1 | CASGAGVATDTQYF
TRBV27 | CASSLGSGAGVNGYTF
TRBV20-1 | CSARRTSNTGELFF
TRBV25-1 | CASSDWRGVNEQFF
TRBV5-1 | CASSLAGQGAGIQYF
TRBV7-9 | CASSQDGGLNYGYTF
TRBV29-1 | CSVDRGNDNEQFF
TRBV11-2 | CASSFPGGKAFF
TRBV27 | CASSRSGRGYEQYF
TRBV28 | CASSRLLAGPLAKNIQYF
TRBV12-3/TRBV12-4 | CASSLRGRAGNTIYF
TRBV20-1 | CSGRDHGTDTQYF
TRBV6-5 | CASSTSGNTIYF
TRBV4-1 | CASSQEDRRNEKLFF
TRBV30 | CAWNRDHPYEQYF